Listed below are T cell receptor beta chains from one sample, sequenced in a study of T cell repertoires in cytomegalovirus infection. No antigens are known for them. TCRdb reanalysed the reads using MiXCR and keeps one entry per CDR3 protein. The sample lists some 940,000 distinct CDR3 sequences, around 30% occurring once. The sample consisted of cultured CD8+ T cells from PBMCs, taken from culture after CMV antigen stimulation. The source is a human donor in good health (CMV status not recorded). Some clones in this sample may be carry-over from other donors' samples. CDR3s include the opening cysteine and the closing phenylalanine or tryptophan. Each record gives: V gene, J gene, clone size, D gene, CDR3 DNA, CDR3 protein. A D gene is named only where the DNA matches it firmly. Size values are once, few and many counts, or a class for expanded clones, and some rows have none.

v_call: TRBV12-3/TRBV12-4
j_call: TRBJ2-6
clone_size: few
d_call: -
cdr3_nt: TGTGCCAGCAGTTTAGGCTCTTTCTCTGGGGCCAACGTCCTGACTTTC
cdr3_aa: CASSLGSFSGANVLTF

v_call: TRBV13
j_call: TRBJ1-3
clone_size: -
d_call: -
cdr3_nt: TGTGCCAGCAGCTTAGGCCCGAGAGGGTCGAGCTCTGGAAACACCATATATTTT
cdr3_aa: CASSLGPRGSSSGNTIYF

v_call: TRBV7-6
j_call: TRBJ1-1
clone_size: -
d_call: -
cdr3_nt: TGTGCCAGCAGCTTAAGCCCCGACGGGGGCACTGAAGCTTTCTTT
cdr3_aa: CASSLSPDGGTEAFF

v_call: TRBV12-3/TRBV12-4
j_call: TRBJ2-5
clone_size: few
d_call: TRBD2
cdr3_nt: TGTGCCAGCAGTTTCCTAGGACTAGCGGGGGGTATGGAGACCCAGTACTTC
cdr3_aa: CASSFLGLAGGMETQYF

v_call: TRBV19
j_call: TRBJ1-5
clone_size: -
d_call: -
cdr3_nt: TGTGCCAGTAGTTCCACTTCGGCAGGGACGCAGCCCCAGCATTTT
cdr3_aa: CASSSTSAGTQPQHF

v_call: TRBV29-1
j_call: TRBJ2-7
clone_size: -
d_call: TRBD2
cdr3_nt: TGCAGCGTTGCCTCTGCGGGGGGCTACTCCTACGAGCAGTACTTC
cdr3_aa: CSVASAGGYSYEQYF

v_call: TRBV7-4
j_call: TRBJ1-4
clone_size: few
d_call: -
cdr3_nt: TGTGCCAGCAGCTGGCAGTTTAATGAAAAACTGTTTTTT
cdr3_aa: CASSWQFNEKLFF

v_call: TRBV7-2
j_call: TRBJ1-2
clone_size: few
d_call: -
cdr3_nt: TGTGCCAGCAGCTACAGCCAGACACCGGCGGAAGGCTACACCTTC
cdr3_aa: CASSYSQTPAEGYTF

v_call: TRBV9
j_call: TRBJ2-3
clone_size: few
d_call: TRBD1
cdr3_nt: TGTGCCAGCAGCGTAGAGGGACAGAACACAGATACGCAGTATTTT
cdr3_aa: CASSVEGQNTDTQYF

v_call: TRBV2
j_call: TRBJ2-3
clone_size: -
d_call: -
cdr3_nt: TGTGCCAGCAGTGATAGGGTTTTGAGGACAGATACGCAGTATTTT
cdr3_aa: CASSDRVLRTDTQYF

v_call: TRBV28
j_call: TRBJ2-1
clone_size: -
d_call: TRBD2
cdr3_nt: TGTGCCAGCAGTTTAATTTCTAGCGGGGGCCGCTCCTACAATGAGCAGTTCTTC
cdr3_aa: CASSLISSGGRSYNEQFF

v_call: TRBV6-2/TRBV6-3
j_call: TRBJ2-4
clone_size: few
d_call: -
cdr3_nt: TGTGCCAGCAGTTACTCGGGGGCCAAAAACATTCAGTACTTC
cdr3_aa: CASSYSGAKNIQYF

v_call: TRBV6-5
j_call: TRBJ1-6
clone_size: -
d_call: -
cdr3_nt: TGTGCCAGCACTCCGGGACCCTATTCACCCCTCCACTTT
cdr3_aa: CASTPGPYSPLHF

v_call: TRBV20-1
j_call: TRBJ2-2
clone_size: -
d_call: -
cdr3_nt: TGCAGTGCTAGAGAGCGGACATCCGGGGAGCTGTTTTTT
cdr3_aa: CSARERTSGELFF

v_call: TRBV2
j_call: TRBJ1-2
clone_size: -
d_call: -
cdr3_nt: TGTGCCAGCAGTGAACTACAGTCTTACTCCTATGGCTACACCTTC
cdr3_aa: CASSELQSYSYGYTF

v_call: TRBV7-8
j_call: TRBJ1-2
clone_size: many
d_call: -
cdr3_nt: TGTGCCAGCAGCTTAGCGAGAAAACAGGGCTACACCTTC
cdr3_aa: CASSLARKQGYTF

v_call: TRBV7-6
j_call: TRBJ1-4
clone_size: -
d_call: TRBD1
cdr3_nt: TGTACCAGCAGCCCGAGGACAGGGGTGGGAAAACTGTTTTTT
cdr3_aa: CTSSPRTGVGKLFF

v_call: TRBV10-3
j_call: TRBJ2-3
clone_size: few
d_call: -
cdr3_nt: TGTGCCATCAGGAAGGTCTCGGCGGCGGCTACTAGCACAGATACGCAGTATTTT
cdr3_aa: CAIRKVSAAATSTDTQYF

v_call: TRBV5-6
j_call: TRBJ2-3
clone_size: -
d_call: -
cdr3_nt: TGTGCCAGCAGCTTCGAGCGGCCCACAGATACGCAGTATTTT
cdr3_aa: CASSFERPTDTQYF

v_call: TRBV9
j_call: TRBJ2-2
clone_size: few
d_call: TRBD2
cdr3_nt: TGTGCCAGCAGCGTAGAGGGCGCGGGGGCGAACACCGGGGAGCTGTTTTTT
cdr3_aa: CASSVEGAGANTGELFF

v_call: TRBV4-1
j_call: TRBJ1-2
clone_size: -
d_call: -
cdr3_nt: TGCGCCAGCAGCCAAGTTTCAGGGGAGGGCTACACCTTC
cdr3_aa: CASSQVSGEGYTF

v_call: TRBV6-2/TRBV6-3
j_call: TRBJ1-6
clone_size: few
d_call: -
cdr3_nt: TGTGCCAGCAGTTACTCCGGGGCGGATTCACCCCTCCACTTT
cdr3_aa: CASSYSGADSPLHF

v_call: TRBV4-1
j_call: TRBJ2-5
clone_size: -
d_call: -
cdr3_nt: TGCGCCAGCAGCCATGACCAAGAGACCCAGTACTTC
cdr3_aa: CASSHDQETQYF

v_call: TRBV11-2
j_call: TRBJ2-3
clone_size: -
d_call: TRBD2
cdr3_nt: TGTGCCAGCAGCCTTCATCTAGCGGGGGGGAGTACAGATACGCAGTATTTT
cdr3_aa: CASSLHLAGGSTDTQYF

v_call: TRBV12-3/TRBV12-4
j_call: TRBJ1-2
clone_size: -
d_call: TRBD1
cdr3_nt: TGTGCCAGCAGCAGTTCGGACAGGGGAAATGGTGGCTACACCTTC
cdr3_aa: CASSSSDRGNGGYTF

v_call: TRBV2
j_call: TRBJ2-5
clone_size: -
d_call: -
cdr3_nt: TGTGCCAGCAGTGAAGGAGAAGGGCGGGGGCCGCAAGAGACCCAGTACTTC
cdr3_aa: CASSEGEGRGPQETQYF

v_call: TRBV5-1
j_call: TRBJ2-5
clone_size: -
d_call: -
cdr3_nt: TGCGCCAGCAGCTTGGCCGTCGGACAGATGGAGACCCAGTACTTC
cdr3_aa: CASSLAVGQMETQYF

v_call: TRBV19
j_call: TRBJ2-3
clone_size: -
d_call: TRBD2
cdr3_nt: TGTGCCAGTATCCCGACTAGCGGTTCTGATACGCAGTATTTT
cdr3_aa: CASIPTSGSDTQYF

v_call: TRBV12-3/TRBV12-4
j_call: TRBJ1-1
clone_size: few
d_call: -
cdr3_nt: TGTGCCAGCAGTTTTCGGGCGCTACTGAACACTGAAGCTTTCTTT
cdr3_aa: CASSFRALLNTEAFF

v_call: TRBV7-4
j_call: TRBJ1-2
clone_size: -
d_call: -
cdr3_nt: TGTGCCAGCAAAGACGGGACGGTCTATGGCTACACCTTC
cdr3_aa: CASKDGTVYGYTF

v_call: TRBV9
j_call: TRBJ2-4
clone_size: few
d_call: -
cdr3_nt: TGTGCCAGCAGCGTAGCGGGGCAGTTAAACATTCAGTACTTC
cdr3_aa: CASSVAGQLNIQYF

v_call: TRBV5-6
j_call: TRBJ2-1
clone_size: few
d_call: TRBD2
cdr3_nt: TGTGCCAGCAGCCTGGGACTAGATACGTTCTTC
cdr3_aa: CASSLGLDTFF

v_call: TRBV5-1
j_call: TRBJ1-2
clone_size: -
d_call: -
cdr3_nt: TGCGCCAGCAGCTGGGGAGGAGGGGACGGTACCTATGGCTACACCTTC
cdr3_aa: CASSWGGGDGTYGYTF

v_call: TRBV7-9
j_call: TRBJ1-1
clone_size: many
d_call: TRBD1
cdr3_nt: TGTGCCAGCAGCGGGCCGGGACAGGGGAACACTGAAGCTTTCTTT
cdr3_aa: CASSGPGQGNTEAFF

v_call: TRBV6-2/TRBV6-3
j_call: TRBJ1-1
clone_size: -
d_call: -
cdr3_nt: TGTGCCAGCAGATACCCAAAACCTGAAGCTTTCTTT
cdr3_aa: CASRYPKPEAFF

v_call: TRBV6-5
j_call: TRBJ1-3
clone_size: many
d_call: -
cdr3_nt: TGTGCCAGCAGTTACGGGGGGTATGGAAACACCATATATTTT
cdr3_aa: CASSYGGYGNTIYF

v_call: TRBV7-1
j_call: TRBJ1-1
clone_size: -
d_call: -
cdr3_nt: TGTGCCAGCAACCGTGGGTGGTCGAGGGAAGGGAACACTGAAGCTTTCTTT
cdr3_aa: CASNRGWSREGNTEAFF

v_call: TRBV6-5
j_call: TRBJ2-3
clone_size: -
d_call: TRBD2
cdr3_nt: TGTGCCAGCAGTTACGGACTAGCGGGATCGGGATGGGGAGATACGCAGTATTTT
cdr3_aa: CASSYGLAGSGWGDTQYF

v_call: TRBV6-5
j_call: TRBJ2-5
clone_size: -
d_call: -
cdr3_nt: TGTGCCAGCAGTCAACCGGGACTTCAAGAGACCCAGTACTTC
cdr3_aa: CASSQPGLQETQYF

v_call: TRBV6-1
j_call: TRBJ1-1
clone_size: -
d_call: -
cdr3_nt: TGTGCCAGCAGCGAATTCGGACTACCCACTTACACTGAAGCTTTCTTT
cdr3_aa: CASSEFGLPTYTEAFF

v_call: TRBV4-1
j_call: TRBJ1-3
clone_size: -
d_call: -
cdr3_nt: TGCGCCAGCAGCCAAGATCTGAGTGTCTCAGGAAACACCATATATTTT
cdr3_aa: CASSQDLSVSGNTIYF

v_call: TRBV12-3/TRBV12-4
j_call: TRBJ2-5
clone_size: -
d_call: -
cdr3_nt: TGTGCCAGCAGTTTAATGGAAGAGACCCAGTACTTC
cdr3_aa: CASSLMEETQYF

v_call: TRBV19
j_call: TRBJ1-5
clone_size: few
d_call: TRBD1
cdr3_nt: TGTGCCAGTAACAGGGGAGGTCAGCCCCAGCATTTT
cdr3_aa: CASNRGGQPQHF

v_call: TRBV4-3
j_call: TRBJ2-5
clone_size: -
d_call: -
cdr3_nt: TGCGCCAGCAGCCATGGGATCCAAGAGACCCAGTACTTC
cdr3_aa: CASSHGIQETQYF

v_call: TRBV28
j_call: TRBJ1-5
clone_size: -
d_call: -
cdr3_nt: TGTGCCAGCAGTTTCGACGCCTACAATCAGCCCCAGCATTTT
cdr3_aa: CASSFDAYNQPQHF

v_call: TRBV7-8
j_call: TRBJ2-5
clone_size: many
d_call: -
cdr3_nt: TGTGCCAGCAGCCCTTTAGTGATTCAAGAGACCCAGTACTTC
cdr3_aa: CASSPLVIQETQYF

v_call: TRBV5-1
j_call: TRBJ1-2
clone_size: few
d_call: -
cdr3_nt: TGCGCCAGCAGCTTGTCTCGACAGTATGGCTACACCTTC
cdr3_aa: CASSLSRQYGYTF

v_call: TRBV11-3
j_call: TRBJ2-1
clone_size: -
d_call: TRBD1
cdr3_nt: TGTGCCAGCAGCTTAGATCGGGGACAGGGGCGCTACAATGAGCAGTTCTTC
cdr3_aa: CASSLDRGQGRYNEQFF

v_call: TRBV6-2/TRBV6-3
j_call: TRBJ2-7
clone_size: few
d_call: -
cdr3_nt: TGTGCCAGCAGTTACGACGCCTCAGCCTCCTACGAGCAGTACTTC
cdr3_aa: CASSYDASASYEQYF

v_call: TRBV28
j_call: TRBJ1-5
clone_size: -
d_call: -
cdr3_nt: TGTGCCAGCAGTAATACAGGCGTCAATCAGCCCCAGCATTTT
cdr3_aa: CASSNTGVNQPQHF

v_call: TRBV7-6
j_call: TRBJ2-3
clone_size: many
d_call: -
cdr3_nt: TGTGCCAGCAGCTTAGTGGGACATAGCACAGATACGCAGTATTTT
cdr3_aa: CASSLVGHSTDTQYF

v_call: TRBV7-2
j_call: TRBJ2-7
clone_size: few
d_call: -
cdr3_nt: TGTGCCAGCAGCCCGCGGATGGACCACTACGAGCAGTACTTC
cdr3_aa: CASSPRMDHYEQYF

v_call: TRBV27
j_call: TRBJ1-6
clone_size: few
d_call: TRBD1
cdr3_nt: TGTGCCAGCACCTCCGGGACAGGGGTATCACCCCTCCACTTT
cdr3_aa: CASTSGTGVSPLHF

v_call: TRBV7-9
j_call: TRBJ2-4
clone_size: few
d_call: TRBD1
cdr3_nt: TGTGCCAGCAGCCAAGACTGGACAGGGGAAGACAAAAACATTCAGTACTTC
cdr3_aa: CASSQDWTGEDKNIQYF

v_call: TRBV19
j_call: TRBJ1-6
clone_size: -
d_call: -
cdr3_nt: TGTGCCACCCTACCAACCAGCTCCTATAATTCACCCCTCCACTTT
cdr3_aa: CATLPTSSYNSPLHF

v_call: TRBV20-1
j_call: TRBJ2-3
clone_size: -
d_call: -
cdr3_nt: TGCAGTGCTAGTCCCGACTACTACAGCACAGATACGCAGTATTTT
cdr3_aa: CSASPDYYSTDTQYF

v_call: TRBV7-9
j_call: TRBJ1-1
clone_size: many
d_call: -
cdr3_nt: TGTGCCAGCAGCTTAGTGGGGGACCTCAACACTGAAGCTTTCTTT
cdr3_aa: CASSLVGDLNTEAFF

v_call: TRBV7-2
j_call: TRBJ1-5
clone_size: few
d_call: -
cdr3_nt: TGTGCCAGCAGCTTAGTGAGTGGGGGGGGCCAGCCCCAGCATTTT
cdr3_aa: CASSLVSGGGQPQHF

v_call: TRBV27
j_call: TRBJ1-5
clone_size: -
d_call: -
cdr3_nt: TGTGTCAGCAGTTTGGGCGGGTCGGTTCAGCCCCAACATTTT
cdr3_aa: CVSSLGGSVQPQHF